This TCR beta chain was sequenced during a study of T cells expressing NK-cell markers. Whole-study findings and limits: HCMV specificity was not established for the expanded NKG2C+ T cell clones. As a fraction of CD8+ T cells, dominant NKG2C+ clonotypes reached roughly 1.0-7.5% in six or seven donors.

With regard to this clonotype: Its antigen remains unidentified.

CDR3 length: 18 amino acids. Researchers built TCR beta cDNA using 5'RACE template switching with UMIs. TCRdb re-called the 5' RACE reads and shows each CDR3 protein once, DNA omitted. In all, the sample yields about 460,000 distinct CDR3 sequences. This TCR was recovered from a woman between 50 and 59 years old in good health. This sequence joins TRBV12-3 or TRBV12-4 and TRBJ2-1; the TCRdb D gene call, TRBD1, has no DNA to confirm it. Input material: blood T cells: a sorted CD56 or NKG2C T cell subset, CD4+ or CD8+ T cells, or bulk PBMC T cells (not recorded which). The CDR3 loop is CASSLEGIQGRILRGQFF.